This T cell receptor (beta chain) was sequenced during a study of blood T cell repertoires in COVID-19. The germline gives CDR1 LNHNV, CDR2 YYDKDF (reference sequence). CDR3 length: 16 amino acids. V was shortened by 0 bases and J by 0 bases, with 12 bases between the two germline ends. Assay used: immunoSEQ multiplex PCR; TCRdb lists only in-frame clones, some missing. The repertoire includes nearly 250,000 clones, about 82% of them detected once, and around 6% sits in the top ten. This chain joins TRBV15 and TRBJ2-7; TRBD1 might be the D (5 bases). The sequence was obtained from a woman older than 75 with COVID-19, enrolled during active disease. Sequencing was done on a sample of peripheral blood. CDR3 amino acids: CATSRDLVQVSYEQYF. CDR3 DNA: TGTGCCACCAGCAGAGATCTAGTACAGGTCTCCTACGAGCAGTACTTC.